This T cell receptor (beta chain) stems from a study of T-cell memory formation after mild COVID-19. Study information: Largely, TCR clusters stayed within a single donor.

This clonotype was seen more than once but under ten times. Its specificity is unknown. TCRdb redid the calling of the 5' RACE reads with MiXCR, one entry per CDR3 protein. The sample lists approximately 150,000 distinct CDR3 sequences, over 10% seen once, with roughly 3.3% in the top ten. CDR1 and CDR2 from the germline V gene are MNHEY and SVGAGI. The CDR3 contains 13 residues. V lost 5 bases and J 1 base, leaving 6 bases between the germline ends. General study findings and limits: Unconfirmed was the SARS-CoV-2 specificity of second-wave clones that peaked on day 37.

The source of this sequence is a man aged 18 to 29 who had mild COVID-19 (a few samples of this study predate the infection). Cell type and time point are not known. The chain couples TRBV6-5 to TRBJ2-1; no firm D call. Sequencing was done on a sample of PBMCs or a T cell subset sorted from them (not recorded which). The CDR3 DNA follows: TGTGCCAGCAGTCCTCGGTCCTACAATGAGCAGTTCTTC. Translation gives CASSPRSYNEQFF.